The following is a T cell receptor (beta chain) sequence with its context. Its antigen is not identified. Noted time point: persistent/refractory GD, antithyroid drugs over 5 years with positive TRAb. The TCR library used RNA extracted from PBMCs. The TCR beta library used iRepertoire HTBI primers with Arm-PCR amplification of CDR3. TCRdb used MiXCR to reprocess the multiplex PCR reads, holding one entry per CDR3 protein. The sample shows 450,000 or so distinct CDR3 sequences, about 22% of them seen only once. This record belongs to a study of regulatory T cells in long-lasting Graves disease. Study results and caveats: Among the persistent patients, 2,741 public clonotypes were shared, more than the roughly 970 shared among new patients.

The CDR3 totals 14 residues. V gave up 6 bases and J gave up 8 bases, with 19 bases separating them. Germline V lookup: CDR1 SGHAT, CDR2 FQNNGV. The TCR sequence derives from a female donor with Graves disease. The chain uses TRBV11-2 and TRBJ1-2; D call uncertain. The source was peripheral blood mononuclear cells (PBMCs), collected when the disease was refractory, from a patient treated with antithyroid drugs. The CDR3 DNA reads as TGTGCCAGCAGGTCGATGTCAGCCAATCGGGGCTACACCTTC. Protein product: CASRSMSANRGYTF.